These 15 T cell receptor beta chains share one sample of origin, sequenced in a study of post-analysis software for immune sequencing data. General study results and limits: Five TRBV segments, including TRBV5-6, TRBV5-1 and TRBV20-1, were more frequent in patients than controls.

Sequencing libraries made from TCR beta cDNA carried unique molecular identifiers. One entry per CDR3 protein results from TCRdb running MiXCR on the PCR reads. The table has about 200,000 distinct CDR3 sequences, 29% seen once; the top ten hold 3% to 3.5%. Their target antigens are unknown. Material for sequencing was blood. All receptors come from a girl younger than 18 with multiple sclerosis.

As to this clonotype: Being one base from a much bigger clone, this may be a read error. The J gene is TRBJ2-5, the V gene TRBV7-9; D gene uncertain. Looked up from germline, CDR1 is SEHNR and CDR2 is FQNEAQ (reference sequence). The germline V and J ends were trimmed by 8 bases and 2 bases, with 18 bases remaining between them. The CDR3 covers 15 residues. CDR3 loop: CASRLGRETQETQYF. The DNA for the CDR3 is TGTGCCAGCCGCCTGGGAAGGGAAACTCAAGAGACCCAGTACTTC.

This clonotype was recorded at least ten times. V usage is TRBV6-2 or TRBV6-3 and J usage is TRBJ2-3; D is uncertain. V dropped 4 bases and J dropped 0 bases, with 8 bases sitting between them. The germline V gene encodes CDR1 MNHEY and CDR2 SVGEGT. The CDR3 has 14 amino acids. The CDR3 region is CASSFLSSTDTQYF. The DNA of the CDR3 is TGTGCCAGCAGTTTTCTAAGTAGCACAGATACGCAGTATTTT.

This clonotype was seen many times. The gene calls are TRBV5-1 and TRBJ2-1, with D perhaps matching TRBD2 (6 bases). V was clipped by 2 bases and J by 0 bases, with 9 bases between them. CDR1 and CDR2 from the germline V gene are SGHRS and YFSETQ. The CDR3 sequence is 15 residues long. The CDR3 sequence is CASSLTTSSYNEQFF. The CDR3 nucleotides read TGCGCCAGCAGCTTAACGACTAGCTCCTACAATGAGCAGTTCTTC.

J is TRBJ1-1 and V is TRBV7-9; TRBD1 agrees at 9 bases. V lost 2 bases to trimming and J lost 6 bases; unmatched junction nucleotides: 7. Per the germline V gene, CDR1 is SEHNR and CDR2 is FQNEAQ (reference sequence). CDR3 size: 15 residues. CDR3 residues: CASSLRPDRGSEAFF. In nucleotides, the CDR3 is TGTGCCAGCAGCTTACGCCCGGACAGGGGTTCTGAAGCTTTCTTT.

The chain combines TRBV10-3 with TRBJ1-5; 9 positions agree with TRBD1. V shed 6 bases, J shed 11 bases, and the junction held 14 bases outside the gene matches. The germline CDR1 and CDR2 sequences are ENHRY and SYGVKD. This CDR3 contains 15 residues. The CDR3 DNA is TGTGCCATCAGCGATACCGGGACAGGGACCGATTCCCAGCATTTT. Its protein product is CAISDTGTGTDSQHF.

There are a few counts of this clonotype. Written as DNA, the CDR3 is TGCGCCAGCAGACTAGTCGGGGGACAAGGGAACAATCAGCCCCAGCATTTT. This translates into CASRLVGGQGNNQPQHF. The V call is TRBV5-1, the J call TRBJ1-5; D possibly corresponds to TRBD1 (6 bases). Germline lookup yields CDR1 SGHRS and CDR2 YFSETQ. The CDR3 runs to 17 residues. With 5 bases removed from V and 3 bases from J, the gap between germline ends came to 21 bases.

Regarding this clonotype: A much more abundant neighbour one base away suggests this may be a read error. This chain uses TRBV25-1 with TRBJ2-7; D is perhaps TRBD1 or TRBD2 (5 bases each). The CDR3 loop spans 19 amino acids. Per germline, CDR1 MGHDK and CDR2 SYGVNS. V shed 3 bases and J shed 1 base, with 25 bases lying between them. This chain's CDR3 is CASSDFIVWGIIRSYEQYF. CDR3 nucleotide sequence: TGTGCCAGCAGTGACTTTATAGTTTGGGGGATAATTCGATCCTACGAGCAGTACTTC.

In the case of this clonotype: A clone one base away is much larger, so this may be a read error. The J gene is TRBJ2-7, the V gene TRBV6-5, with TRBD2 matching over 8 bases. Germline V gene sequence: CDR1 MNHEY, CDR2 SVGAGI. V dropped 6 bases and J dropped 2; count of bases not matched to a gene: 6. This CDR3 has 14 amino acids. The CDR3 is CASSSGLGTYEQYF. The CDR3 bases are TGTGCCAGCAGCTCGGGACTAGGGACCTACGAGCAGTACTTC.

This clonotype was counted many times. The chain is built from TRBV20-1 and TRBJ2-7; the match to TRBD2 covers 8 bases. This CDR3 is built from 14 residues. The V and J ends lost 5 bases and 4 bases, in that order; junction bases with no gene match: 10. Germline V gene sequence: CDR1 DFQATT, CDR2 SNEGSKA (reference sequence). The CDR3: CSAGNSGRVYEQYF. For the CDR3, the DNA is TGCAGTGCTGGGAACAGCGGGAGAGTTTACGAGCAGTACTTC.

This clonotype was recorded only once. A single base separates this from a much larger clone, so it may be a read error. CDR3 sequence: CASGLDSTLPGEQYF. In nucleotides, the CDR3 is TGTGCTAGTGGTTTGGACTCCACCTTGCCCGGGGAGCAGTACTTC. The gene calls are TRBV12-5 and TRBJ2-5; possibly TRBD2 for D (5 bases). Germline assignment: CDR1 LGHNT and CDR2 FRNRAP. The CDR3 totals 15 residues. V was shortened by 1 base and J by 11 bases, with 20 bases between the two germline ends. The entire variable domain, with the rest obtained from reference TRBV12-5 and TRBJ2-5, is as follows: DARVTQTPRHKVTEMGQEVTMRCQPILGHNTVFWYRQTMMQGLELLAYFRNRAPLDDSGMPKDRFSAEMPDATLATLKIQPSEPRDSAVYFCASGLDSTLPGEQYFGPGTRLLVL.

V usage is TRBV4-2 and J usage is TRBJ1-3; the D is unclear. The length of the CDR3 is 15 residues. The germline V gene encodes CDR1 LGHNA and CDR2 YNFKEQ. Between the trimmed V and J ends, which lost 1 base and 0 bases, there was a span of 7 bases. The CDR3 region is CASSQGRLSGNTIYF. The CDR3 region has the DNA TGTGCCAGCAGCCAAGGCCGCCTCTCTGGAAACACCATATATTTT.

This clonotype was detected only a few times. The chain is built from TRBV14 and TRBJ1-6; D is unclear. The V and J ends lost 3 bases and 6 bases respectively, with 18 bases between them. This CDR3 comprises 17 residues. Germline CDR1 is SGHDN and CDR2 is FVKESK. The CDR3 coding sequence is TGTGCCAGCAGCCATAGCCGCGGACGCCTGAGTAATTCACCCCTCCACTTT. Encoded protein: CASSHSRGRLSNSPLHF.

This clonotype was counted a few times. CDR3 nucleotides: TGTGCCAGCAGCTTAAGGGCAGGGCAGGGGTACAATGAGCAGTTCTTC. Protein: CASSLRAGQGYNEQFF. The V call is TRBV11-2, the J call TRBJ2-1; a weak D match, TRBD1 (6 bases). The V end lost 2 bases, the J end lost 4 bases, and 15 bases lay between the germline ends. In germline, CDR1 is SGHAT, CDR2 FQNNGV. The CDR3 spans 16 residues.

This clonotype was counted ten times or more. This chain uses TRBV7-9 with TRBJ2-1, with 13 nucleotides matching TRBD2. Germline V gene data show CDR1 as SEHNR and CDR2 as FQNEAQ (reference sequence). V trimming: 5 bases; J trimming: 5 bases; junction bases outside the gene matches: 9. CDR3 length equals 17 residues. The CDR3 loop reads CASSPRGLAGINNEQFF. The CDR3, as DNA: TGTGCCAGCAGCCCCCGGGGACTAGCGGGAATCAACAATGAGCAGTTCTTC.

This clonotype was seen at least ten times. CDR3 sequence reads: CSARGLMEQYF. The CDR3 DNA sequence: TGCAGTGCTAGAGGCCTGATGGAGCAGTACTTC. The chain combines TRBV20-1 with TRBJ2-7; D uncertain. V lost 1 base and J 7 bases, leaving 8 bases between the germline ends. The CDR3 covers 11 residues. In germline, CDR1 is DFQATT, CDR2 SNEGSKA (reference sequence).